This TCR beta chain was identified during a study of T cells in Graves' hyperthyroidism and ophthalmopathy. This clonotype was observed a handful of times. This CDR3 is 17 amino acids long. Germline V gene sequence: CDR1 MNHEY, CDR2 SVGEGT. V dropped 0 bases and J dropped 6 bases, with 17 bases sitting between them. Amplification targeted TCR beta CDR3 regions from RNA transcripts. Researchers ran a first-round RT-PCR on the TCR CDR3 using the HTBI primer set. From the multiplex PCR reads, TCRdb called clonotypes with MiXCR, one entry per CDR3 protein. This sample has under 600,000 distinct CDR3 sequences, with about 16% found just once.

This TCR came from a woman in her thirties or forties with Graves' ophthalmopathy. Sequencing was carried out using blood. The V and J genes are TRBV6-2 or TRBV6-3 and TRBJ1-4; unclear D gene. CDR3 sequence reads: CASSYSSLRFNYEKLFF. Written as DNA, the CDR3 is TGTGCCAGCAGTTACTCGAGTCTTAGATTTAATTATGAAAAACTGTTTTTT.